This passage covers 30 T cell receptor beta chains from one sample sequenced in a study of T-cell memory formation after mild COVID-19. TCRdb itself ran the 5' RACE reads through MiXCR, one entry per CDR3 protein. Of roughly 550,000 distinct CDR3 sequences listed, 20% are singletons. What was sequenced was PBMCs or a T cell subset sorted from them (not recorded which). These receptors all come from an adult woman who had mild COVID-19 (a few samples of this study predate the infection). Cell type and time point are not known.

This clonotype was seen only a few times. The CDR3 nucleotides are TGCAGTGCCCTAGCGGGGGAAACCTACGAGCAGTACTTC. Translating it yields CSALAGETYEQYF. This chain joins TRBV20-1 and TRBJ2-7, with 10 bases lining up with TRBD2. V was pared by 6 bases and J by 2 bases, with 4 bases of the junction left unmatched. The CDR3 extends over 13 amino acids. Per germline, CDR1 DFQATT and CDR2 SNEGSKA (reference sequence).

This clonotype was seen a handful of times. DNA of the CDR3: TGTGCCAGCAGCTCTATGACAGGGACCCTCCAAGAGACCCAGTACTTC. Protein product: CASSSMTGTLQETQYF. V gene TRBV3-1 combines with J gene TRBJ2-5; 7 nucleotides agree with TRBD1. The CDR3 runs to 16 residues. V gave up 5 bases and J gave up 1 base; unmatched junction bases: 10. Germline CDR1 and CDR2: LGHDT and YNNKEL (reference sequence).

This clonotype turned up a few times. The V and J genes are TRBV5-1 and TRBJ1-1; 7 bases line up with TRBD1. CDR3 length: 15 residues. CDR1 and CDR2 from the germline V gene are SGHRS and YFSETQ. V lost 2 bases and J lost 0; bases outside the gene matches: 4. The CDR3 nucleotides are TGCGCCAGCAGCTTCCGGGACAGTCTGAACACTGAAGCTTTCTTT. This codes for CASSFRDSLNTEAFF.

The chain joins TRBV6-1 to TRBJ2-5, with TRBD1 identical over 7 bases. J lost 5 bases, V lost 5 bases, and 8 bases had no gene match. CDR3 length equals 14 residues. The germline CDR1 and CDR2 sequences are MNHNS and SASEGT. The CDR3 coding sequence is TGTGCCAGCAGTTACGGGACAGATATGGAGACCCAGTACTTC. The encoded protein is CASSYGTDMETQYF.

V is TRBV4-1 and J is TRBJ2-5; no reliable D call. The CDR3 spans 13 residues. Germline CDR1 is MGHRA and CDR2 is YSYEKL. V was cut by 4 bases and J by 5 bases, with 11 bases left in between. The CDR3 region is CASSLSRPETQYF. The DNA for the CDR3 is TGCGCCAGCAGCCTCTCCCGACCGGAGACCCAGTACTTC.

On this clonotype itself: The germline gene is not matched at one end of the junction; a read error may be the cause. This chain uses TRBV5-4 with TRBJ2-3; possibly TRBD2 for D (5 bases). CDR1 SGHNT and CDR2 YYREEE come from the germline V gene (reference sequence). The CDR3 spans 14 residues. The CDR3 loop is CASSQPPSTDTKYF. CDR3 bases: TGTGCCAGCAGCCAACCACCTAGCACAGATACGAAGTATTTT.

This rearrangement joins TRBV15 to TRBJ2-3; a possible D gene is TRBD2 (7 bases). V lost 0 bases and J lost 4, with 17 bases in between. From germline, CDR1 is LNHNV and CDR2 YYDKDF (reference sequence). The CDR3 has 17 amino acids. The CDR3 DNA follows: TGTGCCACCAGCAGAGACCGGGGAGGCGGGGGCCCAGATACGCAGTATTTT. Residues: CATSRDRGGGGPDTQYF.

The chain carries TRBV11-2 and TRBJ2-5, with unresolved D. Germline CDR1 reads SGHAT; CDR2 reads FQNNGV. Trimming took off 6 bases at V and 5 bases at J, with 10 bases between the two ends. The CDR3 contains 12 residues. CDR3 DNA: TGTGCCAGCAGATGGGGTTCGGAGACCCAGTACTTC. It encodes CASRWGSETQYF. The complete variable domain, with remaining parts taken from reference TRBV11-2 and TRBJ2-5, reads EAGVAQSPRYKIIEKRQSVAFWCNPISGHATLYWYQQILGQGPKLLIQFQNNGVVDDSQLPKDRFSAERLKGVDSTLKIQPAKLEDSAVYLCASRWGSETQYFGPGTRLLVL.

Of note for this clonotype: Its ends do not fully match the called genes, so a read error is possible. V and J are TRBV3-1 and TRBJ1-6, with a possible D match to TRBD1 (6 bases). CDR3 length equals 14 residues. Germline V gene lookup returns CDR1 LGHDT and CDR2 YNNKEL (reference sequence). The CDR3 DNA reads TGTGCCAGCAGCCCCCGGGACATCGACTCACACCTCCACTTT. Its protein is CASSPRDIDSHLHF. Full variable domain (rest looked up from reference TRBV3-1 and TRBJ1-6): DTAVSQTPKYLVTQMGNDKSIKCEQNLGHDTMYWYKQDSKKFLKIMFSYNNKELIINETVPNRFSPKSPDKAHLNLHINSLELGDSAVYFCASSPRDIDSHLHFGNGTRLTVT.

This chain links TRBV6-2 or TRBV6-3 with TRBJ2-1; no clear D. V was clipped by 0 bases and J by 1 base, with 10 bases between them. This CDR3 has 16 residues. Germline V gene lookup returns CDR1 MNHEY and CDR2 SVGEGT. In DNA, the CDR3 is TGTGCCAGCAGTTACTCGACGGGTTTTTCCTACAATGAGCAGTTCTTC. It translates to CASSYSTGFSYNEQFF.

This clonotype was counted a few times. J is TRBJ2-5 and V is TRBV6-5; possibly TRBD1 for D (5 bases). The CDR3 runs 13 residues. V was cut by 2 bases and J by 9 bases, with 13 bases left in between. Germline CDR1 and CDR2: MNHEY and SVGAGI. The CDR3 sequence is CASSYTGAASQYF. Written as DNA, the CDR3 is TGTGCCAGCAGTTACACAGGTGCTGCGTCCCAGTACTTC.

The rearrangement uses TRBV29-1 and TRBJ1-2; maybe TRBD1 (5 bases). The CDR3 loop spans 12 amino acids. The germline V and J ends were trimmed by 7 bases and 0 bases, with 9 bases remaining between them. CDR1 and CDR2 from the germline V gene are SQVTM and ANQGSEA. This CDR3 reads CSGGSANYGYTF. The CDR3 DNA sequence: TGCAGCGGGGGCAGCGCTAACTATGGCTACACCTTC.

This clonotype was picked up a small number of times. The chain combines TRBV19 with TRBJ2-1; TRBD1 aligns across 7 bases. Germline-derived CDR1 and CDR2 are LNHDA and SQIVND (reference sequence). The CDR3 has 17 residues. The V and J ends lost 3 bases and 0 bases, in that order; junction bases with no gene match: 8. CDR3 in DNA: TGTGCCAGTAGTATGACAGGGTATACGGGCTCCTACAATGAGCAGTTCTTC. Amino acids: CASSMTGYTGSYNEQFF.

There are a few counts of this clonotype. The chain is built from TRBV7-2 and TRBJ2-7; D is unresolved. The CDR3 loop spans 16 amino acids. Germline V gene sequence: CDR1 SGHTA, CDR2 FQGNSA. V was cut by 5 bases and J by 1 base, with 18 bases left in between. In DNA form, the CDR3 reads TGTGCCAGCAGCCGCTTCTGGGCAATTAATTCCTACGAGCAGTACTTC. Protein product: CASSRFWAINSYEQYF.

The rearrangement joins TRBV7-9 to TRBJ1-1; D not certain. The CDR3 is made up of 14 amino acids. Trimming removed 4 bases from V and 3 bases from J, with 12 bases in between. Per the germline V gene, CDR1 is SEHNR and CDR2 is FQNEAQ (reference sequence). This CDR3 is CASSSGWRDTEAFF. CDR3 nucleotide sequence: TGTGCCAGCAGCTCGGGGTGGCGGGACACTGAAGCTTTCTTT. Combining the CDR3 with reference TRBV7-9 and TRBJ1-1 gives the whole variable domain DTGVSQNPRHKITKRGQNVTFRCDPISEHNRLYWYRQTLGQGPEFLTYFQNEAQLEKSRLLSDRFSAERPKGSFSTLEIQRTEQGDSAMYLCASSSGWRDTEAFFGQGTRLTVV.

This clonotype turned up a few times. The chain links TRBV5-1 to TRBJ1-3; D gene unclear. Germline-derived CDR1 and CDR2 are SGHRS and YFSETQ. V was trimmed by 1 base and J by 0 bases, leaving 8 bases between them. The CDR3 runs 15 residues. The CDR3: CASSLMASSGNTIYF. The CDR3, as DNA: TGCGCCAGCAGCTTGATGGCCAGCTCTGGAAACACCATATATTTT.

The chain joins TRBV12-3 or TRBV12-4 to TRBJ1-4; D remains ambiguous. This CDR3 is built from 17 residues. With 4 bases removed from V and 4 bases from J, the gap between germline ends came to 19 bases. The CDR3 DNA reads as TGTGCCAGCAGTTCCTCTCCGTATGCCCAATTTAATGAAAAACTGTTTTTT. Protein: CASSSSPYAQFNEKLFF.

This clonotype showed up many times. The V and J genes are TRBV18 and TRBJ2-3; the D is unclear. Trimming took off 3 bases at V and 2 bases at J, with 3 bases between the two ends. Germline CDR1 reads KGHSH; CDR2 reads LQKENI. The CDR3 extends over 12 amino acids. The CDR3, as DNA: TGTGCCAGCTCACCGAACACAGATACGCAGTATTTT. Amino acids: CASSPNTDTQYF.

The sample holds a few counts of this clonotype. This sequence joins TRBV6-5 and TRBJ2-7; 14 bases are shared with TRBD2. This CDR3 spans 15 amino acids. Losses at the gene ends were 6 bases for V and 3 bases for J; bases not matched to a gene: 4. The germline V gene has CDR1 MNHEY and CDR2 SVGAGI. CDR3 sequence: CASRRGTSGSYEQYF. The CDR3 region has the DNA TGTGCCAGCAGGAGGGGGACTAGCGGGAGCTACGAGCAGTACTTC.

This chain connects TRBV24-1 to TRBJ2-3; TRBD2 matches at 9 bases. Germline loops: CDR1 KGHDR, CDR2 SFDVKD. This CDR3 region has 17 residues. The junction had 6 bases not matched to a gene; V was cut back by 3 bases and J by 0 bases. For the CDR3, the DNA is TGTGCCACCAGTGATCCGAGCGGGAGGCCTAGCACAGATACGCAGTATTTT. Translated: CATSDPSGRPSTDTQYF.

This clonotype showed up just a few times. J is TRBJ2-7 and V is TRBV4-1; the match to TRBD2 covers 9 bases. J lost 2 bases, V lost 1 base, and 6 bases had no gene match. The CDR3 has 16 residues. Germline V gene data show CDR1 as MGHRA and CDR2 as YSYEKL. The CDR3 spells CASSQGFSGGAYEQYF. Here the CDR3 DNA reads TGCGCCAGCAGCCAAGGCTTTAGCGGGGGTGCCTACGAGCAGTACTTC.

This clonotype was picked up a small number of times. V and J are TRBV7-9 and TRBJ2-3; D tentatively reads TRBD1 or TRBD2 (5 bases each). Germline lookup yields CDR1 SEHNR and CDR2 FQNEAQ (reference sequence). The V gene lost 4 bases and the J gene lost 2 bases, with 16 bases spanning the gap. The CDR3 runs to 16 residues. The CDR3 loop reads CASSSSGWRLTDTQYF. The CDR3 DNA follows: TGTGCCAGCAGCTCCTCAGGGTGGAGGCTCACAGATACGCAGTATTTT.

The gene calls are TRBV12-3 or TRBV12-4 and TRBJ2-1, with a weak D call TRBD1 (6 bases). Trimming cost V 5 bases and J 11 bases, with 10 bases left between them. The CDR3 length is 11 residues. In DNA, the CDR3 is TGTGCCAGCAGTACAGGGATTAAGCAGTTCTTC. Amino acids: CASSTGIKQFF.

The chain links TRBV14 to TRBJ1-4, with D perhaps TRBD1 (5 bases). Looked up from germline, CDR1 is SGHDN and CDR2 is FVKESK. The CDR3 spans 15 residues. V lost 4 bases and J lost 4, with 13 bases in between. The CDR3 nucleotides are TGTGCCAGCAGCCCTCACCAGGGCTATAATGAAAAACTGTTTTTT. Amino acids: CASSPHQGYNEKLFF. Combining the CDR3 with reference TRBV14 and TRBJ1-4 gives the whole variable domain EAGVTQFPSHSVIEKGQTVTLRCDPISGHDNLYWYRRVMGKEIKFLLHFVKESKQDESGMPNNRFLAERTGGTYSTLKVQPAELEDSGVYFCASSPHQGYNEKLFFGSGTQLSVL.

This clonotype was found many times. CDR3 amino acids: CASSQDINRGRTTGANVLTF. CDR3 sequence (DNA): TGTGCCAGCAGCCAAGATATTAACAGGGGGAGAACGACTGGGGCCAACGTCCTGACTTTC. This sequence joins TRBV4-2 and TRBJ2-6, with 8 bases identical to TRBD1. This CDR3 has 20 amino acids. V was clipped by 0 bases and J by 2 bases; unmatched bases: 12. Germline V gene data show CDR1 as LGHNA and CDR2 as YNFKEQ.

This clonotype turned up a few times. The chain couples TRBV12-3 or TRBV12-4 to TRBJ2-1; D not certain. The CDR3 has 13 amino acids. V was trimmed by 4 bases and J by 2 bases, leaving 6 bases between them. The CDR3 is CASSSTPYNEQFF. DNA of the CDR3: TGTGCCAGCAGTTCCACCCCCTACAATGAGCAGTTCTTC.

This clonotype was observed a handful of times. The rearrangement joins TRBV6-2 or TRBV6-3 to TRBJ2-7, with 7 bases that match TRBD2. The CDR3 contains 14 residues. Germline lookup yields CDR1 MNHEY and CDR2 SVGEGT. V shed 8 bases and J 2 bases; nucleotides not matched to a gene: 9. The CDR3 sequence: CASRRVAGTYEQYF. The CDR3 DNA sequence: TGTGCCAGCCGCCGGGTAGCGGGCACCTACGAGCAGTACTTC.

This clonotype was counted between two and nine times. The V gene is TRBV5-1, the J gene TRBJ2-2; D call uncertain. This CDR3 has 13 residues. The germline gives CDR1 SGHRS, CDR2 YFSETQ. The V end was cut by 4 bases, the J end by 3 bases, with 7 bases between. In DNA, the CDR3 is TGCGCCAGCAGCACGGATTACACCGGGGAGCTGTTTTTT. It codes for CASSTDYTGELFF. Together with reference TRBV5-1 and TRBJ2-2, the CDR3 gives the full variable domain: KAGVTQTPRYLIKTRGQQVTLSCSPISGHRSVSWYQQTPGQGLQFLFEYFSETQRNKGNFPGRFSGRQFSNSRSEMNVSTLELGDSALYLCASSTDYTGELFFGEGSRLTVL.

The V and J genes are TRBV28 and TRBJ1-1; 8 positions match TRBD1. V gave up 5 bases and J gave up 8 bases; unmatched junction bases: 10. The CDR3 has 14 amino acids. Germline V gene data show CDR1 as MDHEN and CDR2 as SYDVKM. CDR3 sequence (DNA): TGTGCCAGCAGTCCAATCCCACGGGACAGGGAAGCTTTCTTT. Its protein is CASSPIPRDREAFF.

The rearrangement links TRBV12-3 or TRBV12-4 to TRBJ2-3; D possibly corresponds to TRBD2 (6 bases). The V and J ends lost 7 bases and 5 bases respectively, with 19 bases between them. This CDR3 has 15 residues. The CDR3 is CASTPRRGAGDTQYF. The CDR3 DNA is TGTGCCAGCACCCCTCGGAGGGGAGCGGGAGATACGCAGTATTTT.